Listed below are T cell receptor beta chains from one sample, sequenced in a study of early T cells in non-severe SARS-CoV-2 infection. Using its own MiXCR run on the 5' RACE reads, TCRdb lists one record per CDR3 protein. The table includes about 50,000 distinct CDR3 sequences, about 9.3% detected once. The sequenced sample was whole blood. Source of these receptors: an adult who was a healthcare worker with PCR-confirmed SARS-CoV-2 infection or an uninfected control (not recorded which). CDR3s include the opening cysteine and the closing phenylalanine or tryptophan. The order of the fields is J gene, clone size, V gene, D gene, CDR3 DNA, CDR3 protein. D genes are given only for firm matches. Only part of the rows carry a size: once, few, many, or a class if the clone is expanded.

>TRBJ2-7|few|TRBV6-5|.
TGTGCCAGCAGTTATGGTGAAGTCAACTACGAGCAGTACTTC
CASSYGEVNYEQYF
>TRBJ2-1|.|TRBV15|TRBD2
TGTGCCACCAGCCCTTCGGGGCGGGAGTTATACAATGAGCAGTTCTTC
CATSPSGRELYNEQFF
>TRBJ2-3|.|TRBV27|TRBD2
TGTGCCAGCAGTTTAAATAGCGGGAGGGCCAGTTCAGGAGATACGCAGTATTTT
CASSLNSGRASSGDTQYF
>TRBJ2-1|few|TRBV19|TRBD2
TGTGCCAGTAGTATTTGGGGCGGGAGCTCCTACAATGAGCAGTTCTTC
CASSIWGGSSYNEQFF
>TRBJ1-4|many|TRBV2|.
TGTGCCAGCATTTCCGACAGGACAAGTGAAAAACTGTTTTTT
CASISDRTSEKLFF
>TRBJ1-5|many|TRBV29-1|.
TGCAGCGTTAGAGATAGCAATCAGCCCCAGCATTTT
CSVRDSNQPQHF
>TRBJ1-2|.|TRBV6-2/TRBV6-3|TRBD1
TGTGCCAGCAACCTACCGGGACAGGCGGCGGTCTATGGCTACACCTTC
CASNLPGQAAVYGYTF
>TRBJ2-7|few|TRBV28|.
TGTGCCAGCAGTTTATTCGGGGATCCCTCCTACGAGCAGTACTTC
CASSLFGDPSYEQYF
>TRBJ2-2|many|TRBV7-9|TRBD1
TGTGCCAGCAGCCCAGGACAGGCGAACACCGGGGAGCTGTTTTTT
CASSPGQANTGELFF
>TRBJ2-6|few|TRBV18|.
TGTGCCAGCTCACCTAAGGACAGCTCTGGGGCCAACGTCCTGACTTTC
CASSPKDSSGANVLTF
>TRBJ2-5|few|TRBV18|.
TGTGCCAGCTCTGTGACGCGGGGCAGGAACCAAGAGACCCAGTACTTC
CASSVTRGRNQETQYF
>TRBJ2-3|many|TRBV4-3|.
TGCGCCAGCAGCCAAGATTTAGGGAGCACAGATACGCAGTATTTT
CASSQDLGSTDTQYF
>TRBJ2-7|few|TRBV7-6|TRBD1
TGTGCCAGCAGCTTAGGCGATGGGACAGGGGGCGCGGAGCAGTACTTC
CASSLGDGTGGAEQYF
>TRBJ2-7|many|TRBV20-1|.
TGCAGTGCCACGACAGAGGGGGACGAGCAGTACTTC
CSATTEGDEQYF
>TRBJ2-1|.|TRBV29-1|.
TGCAGCGTTGAAGGCGGGATCAGCTCCTACAATGAGCAGTTCTTC
CSVEGGISSYNEQFF
>TRBJ2-7|few|TRBV20-1|.
TGCAGTGCCACTGACAGAACCTATTACGAGCAGTACTTC
CSATDRTYYEQYF
>TRBJ1-4|.|TRBV7-9|.
TGTGCCAGCAGCCTCGCATCAGCGGCTGAAAAACTGTTTTTT
CASSLASAAEKLFF
>TRBJ1-5|many|TRBV12-3/TRBV12-4|TRBD1
TGTGCCAGCAGTCCAGGGGGGCAGGGAGGCAGGAGTCAGCCCCAGCATTTT
CASSPGGQGGRSQPQHF
>TRBJ2-7|many|TRBV3-1|.
TGTGCCAGCCAGGATTCCTACGAGCAGTACTTC
CASQDSYEQYF
>TRBJ2-6|.|TRBV28|.
TGTGCCAGCAGTTTTGTGGGGACCTCTGGGGCCAACGTCCTGACTTTC
CASSFVGTSGANVLTF
>TRBJ1-1|many|TRBV11-2|.
TGTGCCAGCAGGGTGGTTGGGAGAAACACTGAAGCTTTCTTT
CASRVVGRNTEAFF
>TRBJ2-3|.|TRBV19|.
TGTGCCAGTATGGGCAGCTTGGCAGATACGCAGTATTTT
CASMGSLADTQYF
>TRBJ2-3|few|TRBV10-2|.
TGCGCCAGCAGTACCGGGCCAGATACGCAGTATTTT
CASSTGPDTQYF
>TRBJ1-2|few|TRBV28|.
TGTGCCAGCAGTTTGGGGGACTATGGCTACACCTTC
CASSLGDYGYTF
>TRBJ2-4|once|TRBV29-1|.
TGCAGCGCCCAACTAGATCTTAAGAGCATTCAGTACTTC
CSAQLDLKSIQYF
>TRBJ1-1|.|TRBV7-9|.
TGTGCCAGCACCACTCGACTGGCAGAGAACACTGAAGCTTTCTTT
CASTTRLAENTEAFF
>TRBJ1-1|few|TRBV5-1|.
TGCGCCAGCACCCCCTCGGGGTACATGAACACTGAAGCTTTCTTT
CASTPSGYMNTEAFF
>TRBJ2-3|medium-sized|TRBV12-3/TRBV12-4|.
TGTGCCAGCAGCCGTACAGATACGCAGTATTTT
CASSRTDTQYF
>TRBJ1-2|many|TRBV3-1|.
TGTGCCAGCAGCCAAGGGCCGAGGGCACTCTCCGTTGGCTACACCTTC
CASSQGPRALSVGYTF
>TRBJ1-1|.|TRBV29-1|.
TGCAGCGTTACCCAGCTAACGGAGAACACTGAAGCTCTCTTT
CSVTQLTENTEALF
>TRBJ1-5|.|TRBV28|.
TGTGCCAGCAGCCGGGACGTGAGTCAGCCCCAGCATTTT
CASSRDVSQPQHF
>TRBJ2-6|many|TRBV9|.
TGTGCCAGCAGCGTCCTGACTTTC
CASSVLTF
>TRBJ2-5|few|TRBV7-2|.
TGTGCCAGCAGCCCCGGCGGGCTCCAAGAGACCCAGTACTTC
CASSPGGLQETQYF
>TRBJ2-5|.|TRBV9|.
TGTGCCAGCAGCGTAGATTCAGGGGTTGGGGAGACCCAGTACTTC
CASSVDSGVGETQYF
>TRBJ2-3|many|TRBV28|.
TGTGCCAGCAGTTTACCTGGGAAAGGCACAGATACGCAGTATTTT
CASSLPGKGTDTQYF